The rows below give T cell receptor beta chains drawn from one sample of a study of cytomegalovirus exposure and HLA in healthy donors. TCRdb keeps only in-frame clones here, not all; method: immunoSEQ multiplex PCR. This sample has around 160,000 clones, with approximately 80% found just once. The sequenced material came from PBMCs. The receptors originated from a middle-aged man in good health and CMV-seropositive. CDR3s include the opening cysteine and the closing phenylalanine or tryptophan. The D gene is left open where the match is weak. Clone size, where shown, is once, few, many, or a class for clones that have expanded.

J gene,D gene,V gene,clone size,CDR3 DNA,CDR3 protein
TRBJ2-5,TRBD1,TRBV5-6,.,TGTGCCAGCAGCTGGGGACAGGGACACCAAGAGACCCAGTACTTC,CASSWGQGHQETQYF
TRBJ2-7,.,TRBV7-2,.,TGTGCCAGCAGCTTAGACAGGGGGGGAGGCTACGAGCAGTACTTC,CASSLDRGGGYEQYF
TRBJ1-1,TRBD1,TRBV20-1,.,TGCAGTGCTAGTGGGACAGGGAAGGCTTTCTTT,CSASGTGKAFF
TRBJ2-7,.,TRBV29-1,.,TGCAGCGTTTCGAGCGGCCTCGGCGAGCAGTACTTC,CSVSSGLGEQYF
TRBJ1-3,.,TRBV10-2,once,TGCGCCAGCAGCCCCATGGGGGGGGTTGGAAACACCATATATTTT,CASSPMGGVGNTIYF
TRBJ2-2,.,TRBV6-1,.,TGTGCCACTCGTTACACCGGGGAGCTGTTTTTT,CATRYTGELFF
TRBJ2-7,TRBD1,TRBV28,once,TGTGCCAGCGGACAGGCCTACGAGCAGTACTTC,CASGQAYEQYF
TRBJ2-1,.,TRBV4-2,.,TGTGCCAGCAGCCAAGGGAGCCTGTCCTACAATGAGCAGTTCTTC,CASSQGSLSYNEQFF
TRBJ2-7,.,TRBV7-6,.,TGTGCCAGCAGCTTAGCCGGGAGTTCGGGGGAGCAGTACTTC,CASSLAGSSGEQYF
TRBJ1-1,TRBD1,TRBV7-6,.,TGTGCCAGCAGCGCCCTCATTCAGGGGGCGAACACTGAAGCTTTCTTT,CASSALIQGANTEAFF
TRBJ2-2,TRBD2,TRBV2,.,TGTGCCAGCAGGATCTGGACTAGCGGGAGATACGGGGAGCTGTTTTTT,CASRIWTSGRYGELFF
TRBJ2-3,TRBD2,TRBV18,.,TGTGCCAGCTCACCACGCACGCTAGCGGGAGTCACAGATACGCAGTATTTT,CASSPRTLAGVTDTQYF
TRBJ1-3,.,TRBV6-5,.,TGTGCCAGCAGTTACTCGAGGGCAAACACCATATATTTT,CASSYSRANTIYF
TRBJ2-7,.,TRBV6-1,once,TGTGCCAGCACCCCGGGAGCCCCCTACGAGCAGTACTTC,CASTPGAPYEQYF
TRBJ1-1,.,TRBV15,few,TGTGCCACCAGCAGAGTGGCGGAAAACACTGAAGCTTTCTTT,CATSRVAENTEAFF
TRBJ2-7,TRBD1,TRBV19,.,TGTGCCAGTAGTATTGGGGGGACAGGGACCTACGAGCAGTACTTC,CASSIGGTGTYEQYF
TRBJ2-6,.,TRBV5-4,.,TGTGCCAGCACGGAGGGGCGCTCTGGGGCCAACGTCCTGACTTTC,CASTEGRSGANVLTF
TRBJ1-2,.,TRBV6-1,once,TGTGCCAGCAGCGGGGGGGGGCGCGGCGACTATGGCTACACCTTC,CASSGGGRGDYGYTF
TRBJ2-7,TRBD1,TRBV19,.,TGTGCCAGTAGGGGGACAGGCGGACACGAGCAGTACTTC,CASRGTGGHEQYF
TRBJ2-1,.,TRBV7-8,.,TGTGCCAGCAGCTTAGCCCCTTGGGCCAGCTCCTACAATGAGCAGTTCTTC,CASSLAPWASSYNEQFF
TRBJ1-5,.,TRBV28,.,TGTGCCAGCAGTCCAATGCACACCCAGGGGCCTTCGGATCAGCCCCAGCATTTT,CASSPMHTQGPSDQPQHF
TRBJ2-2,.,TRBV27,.,TGTGCCAGCAGTCCTGTGGGGGCGCAGAGCACCGGGGAGCTGTTTTTT,CASSPVGAQSTGELFF
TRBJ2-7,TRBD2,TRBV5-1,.,TGCGCCAGCAGCACCCAAGCGGGAGGGTCCTACGAGCAGTACTTC,CASSTQAGGSYEQYF
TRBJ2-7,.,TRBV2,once,TGTGCCAGCGGCGCGGGTGGGTTGGGCTCCTACGAGCAGTACTTC,CASGAGGLGSYEQYF
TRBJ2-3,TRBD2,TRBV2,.,TGTGCCAGCAGCGCTGGGACTAGCGGGAGAGGGGGCACAGATACGCAGTATTTT,CASSAGTSGRGGTDTQYF
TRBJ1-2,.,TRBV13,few,TGTGCCAGCAGCACCTACGACAGCCTATCTAACTATGGCTACACCTTC,CASSTYDSLSNYGYTF
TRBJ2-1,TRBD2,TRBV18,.,TGTGCCAGCTCACCACCGAGCAGCGGGAGGGGGCATGAGCAGTTCTTC,CASSPPSSGRGHEQFF
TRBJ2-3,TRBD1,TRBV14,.,TGTGCCAGCAGCTACAGGGGGAGAGGTTACCCAGATACGCAGTATTTT,CASSYRGRGYPDTQYF
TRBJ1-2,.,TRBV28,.,TGTGCCAGCAGTTTAGAGTGGGAGGACGGTGGCTACACCTTC,CASSLEWEDGGYTF
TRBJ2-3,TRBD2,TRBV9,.,TGTGCCAGCAGCGTATCGACTAGCGGGAGTTATACGCAGTATTTT,CASSVSTSGSYTQYF
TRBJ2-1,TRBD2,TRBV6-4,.,TGTGCCACCTCCCACGGGGGGGAGCAGTTCTTC,CATSHGGEQFF
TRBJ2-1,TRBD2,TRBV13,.,TGTGCCAGCAGCTCGAGAGTGGGACTAGCACTTAACAATGAGCAGTTCTTC,CASSSRVGLALNNEQFF
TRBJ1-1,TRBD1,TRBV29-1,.,TGCAGCGTTGGGGACAGGAACACTGAAGCTTTCTTT,CSVGDRNTEAFF
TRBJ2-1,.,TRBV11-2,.,TGTGCCAGCAGCTCCCTCCTAAGGGCTAGTGGCCCGGCAGGGAATGAGCAGTTCTTC,CASSSLLRASGPAGNEQFF
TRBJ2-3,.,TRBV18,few,TGTGCCAGCTCACCCAAGACAGCTGTGGGGGATACGCAGTATTTT,CASSPKTAVGDTQYF
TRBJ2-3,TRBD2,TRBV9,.,TGTGCCAGCAGCATAAACCTTCGGGAGGCGGCAGATACGCAGTATTTT,CASSINLREAADTQYF
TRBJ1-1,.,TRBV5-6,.,TGTGCCAGCAGCCGCGGTAGCAGAGATGAAGCTTTCTTT,CASSRGSRDEAFF
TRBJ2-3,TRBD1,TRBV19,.,TGTGCCACCAAAGACAGGGGACCGCAGTATTTT,CATKDRGPQYF
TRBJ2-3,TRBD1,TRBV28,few,TGTGCCAGCAGTCTTTATTTGACAGGGAAGAATACAGATACGCAGTATTTT,CASSLYLTGKNTDTQYF
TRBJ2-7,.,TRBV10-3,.,TGTGCCATCAGTGGGGGCAGGGCGGAAAGCTCCTACGAGCAGTACTTC,CAISGGRAESSYEQYF
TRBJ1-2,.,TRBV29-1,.,TGCAGCGTTGTTCCGGGATTCGTTGGCTACACCTTC,CSVVPGFVGYTF
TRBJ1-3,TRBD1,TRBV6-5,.,TGTGCCAGCAGTTACTCGGACAGGGCCGGAAACACCATATATTTT,CASSYSDRAGNTIYF
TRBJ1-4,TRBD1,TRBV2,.,TGTGCCAGCAGTGAAACAGGGGTAACTAATGAAAAACTGTTTTTT,CASSETGVTNEKLFF
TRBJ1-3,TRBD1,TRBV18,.,TGTGCCAGCTCACCAACCATGTCGACAGGGAGGGGAAACACCATATATTTT,CASSPTMSTGRGNTIYF
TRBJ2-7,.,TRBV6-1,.,TGTGCCAGCAGTGAACGCGCGGAGCTCTACGAGCAGTACTTC,CASSERAELYEQYF
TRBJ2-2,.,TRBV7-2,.,TGTGCCAGCAGCTTAGGGTACGGCACCGGGGAGCTGTTTTTT,CASSLGYGTGELFF
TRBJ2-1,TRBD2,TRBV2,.,TGTGCCAGCAGTGAATTAGGGCTAGCGGGAGGTGAGCAGTTCTTC,CASSELGLAGGEQFF
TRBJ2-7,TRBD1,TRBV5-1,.,TGCGCCAGCAGCTTCGGGATAGGGACAGGGGAAAACGAGCAGTACTTC,CASSFGIGTGENEQYF
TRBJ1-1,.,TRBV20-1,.,TGCAGTGCTAGAGCTAAGCCTGAAGCTTTCTTT,CSARAKPEAFF
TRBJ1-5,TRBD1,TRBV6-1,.,TGTGCCAGCAGTGAAGCAGGGGGCGGCAATCAGCCCCAGCATTTT,CASSEAGGGNQPQHF
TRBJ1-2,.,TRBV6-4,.,TGTGCCAGCGGGGGGGACACTCATAACTATGGCTACACCTTC,CASGGDTHNYGYTF
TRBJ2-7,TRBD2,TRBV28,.,TGTGCCAGCAGCGGCCTCCTGGGCGGGAGGTGGTACGAGCAGTACTTC,CASSGLLGGRWYEQYF
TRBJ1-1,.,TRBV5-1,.,TGCGCCAGCAGCCAGCAGCCAGCGTTCATGAACACTGAAGCTTTCTTT,CASSQQPAFMNTEAFF
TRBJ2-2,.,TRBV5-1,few,TGCGCCAGCAGCCCACAGATGAACACCGGGGAGCTGTTTTTT,CASSPQMNTGELFF